This T cell receptor (beta chain) was documented in a study of T cell responses to AZD1222 COVID-19 vaccine (dated by TCRdb to the early 2020s). Describing the broader study: AZD1222 recipients given second doses at about 4 weeks or at about 12 weeks were pooled, since spike-specific TCR depth and breadth were not found to differ between the two schedules. A total of 233 trial participants underwent TCR sequencing, of whom about 210 had received two doses of AZD1222 and around 26 had received two doses of the MenACWY control vaccine. Enrollment into the trials was organized by age into subgroups of 18-55, 56-69 and 70-plus years, and those subgroups contained roughly 150, 30 and 60 TCR-sequenced participants, respectively. The full study reports these points: The 56-69-year group was small, and its depth increase did not reach significance, likely because of low power. Most participants were white British and females outnumbered males, and the authors suggested that clonal diversity may have been underestimated. The vaccine-associated CD4 TCRs covered the entire spike protein, and the dominant responses fell in regions 160-218 and 743-854. No day 14 peak-response samples were available, so repertoires were characterized only after the peak T cell response. Reportedly, almost half of the unique spike-specific TCRs recognized epitopes lying outside the regions that are mutated in the B.1.351 and B.1.1.7 variants. After two AZD1222 doses, spike-specific TCR breadth and depth were significantly higher than at day 0 and than in MenACWY recipients. Conclusions about previously exposed vaccinees are limited because only six or seven AZD1222 recipients were SARS-CoV-2 seropositive at baseline.

On this clone: No cognate antigen has been identified for it. No much larger clone is present one base from it, and per-base qualities are unavailable.

The CDR3 regions of human TCRbeta chains were analyzed by immunosequencing. The study's processing was this. TCRs in the repertoires were matched against a reference library of SARS-CoV-2-specific TCRs that had been generated with the MIRA antigen-specificity platform. Breadth was defined as the fraction of unique TCRs that were SARS-CoV-2-associated. Depth was defined as the fraction of total T cells that were SARS-CoV-2-associated. Using the MIRA data, each spike-specific TCR was assigned both to the spike region to which the TCR was reactive and to a CD4 or CD8 class. Log10-transformed breadth and depth values were compared by one-way ANOVA with Sidak's multiple comparisons tests. TCRdb carries this immuneACCESS record with in-frame sequences only. Its versions omit some clonotypes, under half of them owing to an unresolved V gene in the studies checked, with the rest unexplained. That table furnishes V, J and clone size, whereas the DNA furnished D and trimming. Across this sample there are around 110,000 clones, with roughly nine tenths seen only once. Roughly 7% of the sample goes to the ten largest clones.

In the paper's terms, the time point label means: baseline before first vaccination. Vaccinee samples came from UK trials COV001 and COV002, including a single-blind randomized controlled phase 2/3 trial of AZD1222 (ChAdOx1 nCoV-19) in healthy adults. For TCRbeta chain sequencing, PBMC samples were collected from trial participants at day 0 and at day 28 after the second dose. CDR1 MDHEN and CDR2 SYDVKM were looked up in the germline V gene. The CDR3 contains 15 residues, cysteine and phenylalanine counted. Only the CDR3 DNA is retained, 45 bases long and in frame from the first base. From V the trimming removes 7 bases and from J it removes 5 bases, while the gene matches leave 13 bases of the junction unaccounted for.

Sequenced material: peripheral blood, taken on day 0 of AZD1222 vaccination. The TCR comes from an adult in good health. The V gene is TRBV28 and the J gene is TRBJ1-2, with 7 central nucleotides matching TRBD1. Here is the DNA: TGTGCCAGCACTCCCGGGAGGGGGCTGGAGTATGGCTACACCTTC. It specifies CASTPGRGLEYGYTF.